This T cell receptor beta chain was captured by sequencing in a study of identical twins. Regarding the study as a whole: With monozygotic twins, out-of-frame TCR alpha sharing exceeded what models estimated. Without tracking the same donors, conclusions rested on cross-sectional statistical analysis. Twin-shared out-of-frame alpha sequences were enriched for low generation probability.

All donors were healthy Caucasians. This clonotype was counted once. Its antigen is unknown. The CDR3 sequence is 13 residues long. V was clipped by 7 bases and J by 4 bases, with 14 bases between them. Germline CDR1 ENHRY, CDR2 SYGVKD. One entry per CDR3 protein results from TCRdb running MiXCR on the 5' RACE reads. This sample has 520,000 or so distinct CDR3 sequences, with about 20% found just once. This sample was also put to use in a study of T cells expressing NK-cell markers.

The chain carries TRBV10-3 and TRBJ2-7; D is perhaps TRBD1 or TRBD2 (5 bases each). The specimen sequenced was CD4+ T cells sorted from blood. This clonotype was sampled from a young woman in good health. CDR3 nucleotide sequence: TGTGCCATCAAGGAGGCTTCAGGGTACGAGCAGTACTTC. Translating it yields CAIKEASGYEQYF.